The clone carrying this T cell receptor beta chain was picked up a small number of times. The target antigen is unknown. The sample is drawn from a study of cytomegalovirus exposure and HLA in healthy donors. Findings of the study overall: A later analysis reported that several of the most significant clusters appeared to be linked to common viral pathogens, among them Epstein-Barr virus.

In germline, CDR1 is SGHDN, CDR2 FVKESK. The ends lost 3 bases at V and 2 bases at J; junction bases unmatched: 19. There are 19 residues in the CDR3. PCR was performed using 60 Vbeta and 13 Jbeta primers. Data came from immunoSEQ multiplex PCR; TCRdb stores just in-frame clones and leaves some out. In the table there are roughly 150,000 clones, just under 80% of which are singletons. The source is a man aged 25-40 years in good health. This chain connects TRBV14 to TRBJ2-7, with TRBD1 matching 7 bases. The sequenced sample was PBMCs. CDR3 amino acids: CASSQSLRQGEVPTYEQYF. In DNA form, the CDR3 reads TGTGCCAGCAGCCAGAGCCTACGACAGGGAGAAGTCCCTACCTACGAGCAGTACTTC.